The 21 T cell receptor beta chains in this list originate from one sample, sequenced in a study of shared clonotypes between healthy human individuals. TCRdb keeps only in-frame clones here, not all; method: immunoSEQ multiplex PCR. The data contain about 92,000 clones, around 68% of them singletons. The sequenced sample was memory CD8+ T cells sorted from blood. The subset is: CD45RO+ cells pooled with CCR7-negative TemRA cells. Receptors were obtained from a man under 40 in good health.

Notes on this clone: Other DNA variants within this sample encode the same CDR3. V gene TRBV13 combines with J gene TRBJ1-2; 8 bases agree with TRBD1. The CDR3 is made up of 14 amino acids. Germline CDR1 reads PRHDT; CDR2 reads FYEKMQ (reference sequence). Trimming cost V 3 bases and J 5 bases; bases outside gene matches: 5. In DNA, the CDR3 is TGTGCCAGCAGCTTGGGGACAGGCAATTATGGCTACACCTTC. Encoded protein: CASSLGTGNYGYTF.

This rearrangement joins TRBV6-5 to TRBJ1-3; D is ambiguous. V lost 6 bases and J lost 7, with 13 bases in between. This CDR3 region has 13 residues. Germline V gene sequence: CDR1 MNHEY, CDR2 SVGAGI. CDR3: CASRTGGINTIYF. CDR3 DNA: TGTGCCAGCAGAACGGGCGGGATCAACACCATATATTTT.

The CDR3 is CASSFGGYYGYTF. The CDR3 DNA sequence: TGTGCCAGCAGTTTTGGGGGATACTATGGCTACACCTTC. The chain recombines TRBV6-5 with TRBJ1-2; a possible D gene is TRBD1 (5 bases). The CDR3 covers 13 residues. The germline V gene has CDR1 MNHEY and CDR2 SVGAGI. The V end was cut by 4 bases, the J end by 3 bases, with 9 bases between.

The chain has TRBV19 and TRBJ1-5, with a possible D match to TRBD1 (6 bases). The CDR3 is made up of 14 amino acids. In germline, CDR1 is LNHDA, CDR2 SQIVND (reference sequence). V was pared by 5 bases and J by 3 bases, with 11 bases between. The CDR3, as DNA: TGTGCCAGTAGTTTCACAGGGCCCAATCAGCCCCAGCATTTT. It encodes CASSFTGPNQPQHF.

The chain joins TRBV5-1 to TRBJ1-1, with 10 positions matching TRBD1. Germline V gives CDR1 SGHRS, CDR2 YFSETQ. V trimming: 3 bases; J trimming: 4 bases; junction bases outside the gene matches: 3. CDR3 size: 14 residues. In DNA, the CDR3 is TGCGCCAGCAGCTCGACAGGGGGCGGCACTGAAGCTTTCTTT. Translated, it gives CASSSTGGGTEAFF.

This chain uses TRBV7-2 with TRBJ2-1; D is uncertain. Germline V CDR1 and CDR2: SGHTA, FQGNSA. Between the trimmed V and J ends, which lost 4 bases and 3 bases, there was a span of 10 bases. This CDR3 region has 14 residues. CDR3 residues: CASSSFGSYNEQFF. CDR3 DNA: TGTGCCAGCAGCTCTTTCGGCAGCTACAATGAGCAGTTCTTC.

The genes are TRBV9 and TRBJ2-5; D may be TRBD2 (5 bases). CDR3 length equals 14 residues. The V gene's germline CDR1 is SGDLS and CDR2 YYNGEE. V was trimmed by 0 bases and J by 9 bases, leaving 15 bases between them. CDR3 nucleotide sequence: TGTGCCAGCAGCGTAGGGACTCCGGCTTTGGCCCAGTACTTC. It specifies CASSVGTPALAQYF.

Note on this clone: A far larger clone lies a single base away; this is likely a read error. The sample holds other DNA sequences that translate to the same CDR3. CDR3: CASSPNTGELFF. CDR3 bases: TGTGCCAGCAGCCCGAACACCGGGGAGCTGTTTTTT. The chain is built from TRBV7-3 and TRBJ2-2; no clear D. Trimming removed 5 bases at V and 0 bases at J, with 1 base between. The CDR3 runs to 12 residues. Germline CDR1 is SGHTA and CDR2 is FQGTGA.

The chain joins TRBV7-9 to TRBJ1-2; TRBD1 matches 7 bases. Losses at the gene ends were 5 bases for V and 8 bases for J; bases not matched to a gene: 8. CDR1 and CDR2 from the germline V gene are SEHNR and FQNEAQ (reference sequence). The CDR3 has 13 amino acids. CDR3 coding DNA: TGTGCCAGCAGCACCGGGACAGTGCTGGGCTACACCTTC. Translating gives CASSTGTVLGYTF.

In DNA form, the CDR3 reads TGCGCCAGCAGCCAGCAAGAGACCCAGTACTTC. Translating it yields CASSQQETQYF. The gene calls are TRBV10-2 and TRBJ2-5; D not certain. V was clipped by 6 bases and J by 2 bases, with 4 bases between them. Per the germline V gene, CDR1 is WSHSY and CDR2 is SAAADI. This CDR3 spans 11 amino acids.

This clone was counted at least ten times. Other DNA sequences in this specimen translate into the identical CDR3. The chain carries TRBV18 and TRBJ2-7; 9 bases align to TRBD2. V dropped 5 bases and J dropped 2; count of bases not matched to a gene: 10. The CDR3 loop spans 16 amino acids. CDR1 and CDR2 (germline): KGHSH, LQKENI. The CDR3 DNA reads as TGTGCCAGCTCAAGTTTAGCGGGAGTTAGGGCCTACGAGCAGTACTTC. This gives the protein CASSSLAGVRAYEQYF.

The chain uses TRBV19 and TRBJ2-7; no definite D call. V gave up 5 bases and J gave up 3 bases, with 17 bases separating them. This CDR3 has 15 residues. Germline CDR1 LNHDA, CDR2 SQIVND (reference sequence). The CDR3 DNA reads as TGTGCCAGTAGTGCACTCCCGCCCCTAGACTACGAGCAGTACTTC. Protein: CASSALPPLDYEQYF.

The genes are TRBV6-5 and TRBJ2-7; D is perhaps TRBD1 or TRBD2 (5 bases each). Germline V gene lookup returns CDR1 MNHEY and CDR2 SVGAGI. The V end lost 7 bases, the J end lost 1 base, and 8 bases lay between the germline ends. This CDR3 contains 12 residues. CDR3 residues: CASTGTSYEQYF. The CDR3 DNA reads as TGTGCCAGCACCGGGACGTCCTACGAGCAGTACTTC.

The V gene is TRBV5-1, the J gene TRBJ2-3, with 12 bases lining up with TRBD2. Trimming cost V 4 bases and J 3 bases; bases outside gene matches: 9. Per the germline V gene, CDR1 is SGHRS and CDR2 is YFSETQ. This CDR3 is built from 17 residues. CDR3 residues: CASSKEPGLAGTDTQYF. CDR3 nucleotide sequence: TGCGCCAGCAGCAAGGAACCAGGACTAGCGGGGACAGATACGCAGTATTTT.

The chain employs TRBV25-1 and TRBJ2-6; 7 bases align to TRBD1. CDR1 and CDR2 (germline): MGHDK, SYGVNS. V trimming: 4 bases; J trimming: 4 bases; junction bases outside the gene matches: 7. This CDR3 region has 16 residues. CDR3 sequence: CASSGLDRSGANVLTF. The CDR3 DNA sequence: TGTGCCAGCAGTGGTCTGGACAGGTCCGGGGCCAACGTCCTGACTTTC.

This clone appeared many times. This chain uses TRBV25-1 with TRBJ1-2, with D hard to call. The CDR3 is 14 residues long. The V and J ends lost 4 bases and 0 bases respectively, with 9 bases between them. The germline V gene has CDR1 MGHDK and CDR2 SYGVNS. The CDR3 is CASSGVSANYGYTF. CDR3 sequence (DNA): TGTGCCAGCAGTGGGGTGTCAGCTAACTATGGCTACACCTTC.

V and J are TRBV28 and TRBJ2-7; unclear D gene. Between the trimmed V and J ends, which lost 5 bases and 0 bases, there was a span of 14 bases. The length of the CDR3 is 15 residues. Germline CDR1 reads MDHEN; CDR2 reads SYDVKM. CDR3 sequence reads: CASSHVVPSSYEQYF. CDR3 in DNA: TGTGCCAGCAGTCACGTGGTCCCAAGCTCCTACGAGCAGTACTTC.

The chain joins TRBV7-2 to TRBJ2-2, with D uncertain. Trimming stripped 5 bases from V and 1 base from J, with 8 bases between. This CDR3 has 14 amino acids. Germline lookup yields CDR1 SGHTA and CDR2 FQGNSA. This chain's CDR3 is CASSPTGNTGELFF. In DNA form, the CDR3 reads TGTGCCAGCAGCCCCACTGGGAACACCGGGGAGCTGTTTTTT.

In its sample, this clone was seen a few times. Here the CDR3 DNA reads TGTGCCTGGAGGACAGGGGTGCTTCCAGATACGCAGTATTTT. Translated, it gives CAWRTGVLPDTQYF. J is TRBJ2-3 and V is TRBV30; 8 nucleotides align to TRBD1. V was clipped by 3 bases and J by 4 bases; unmatched bases: 6. The germline CDR1 and CDR2 sequences are GTSNPN and SVGIG (reference sequence). The CDR3 consists of 14 residues.

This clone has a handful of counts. CDR3 sequence reads: CASSEELAGVNEQFF. The CDR3 bases are TGTGCCAGCAGTGAAGAACTAGCGGGAGTAAATGAGCAGTTCTTC. The chain couples TRBV6-1 to TRBJ2-1; 11 bases agree with TRBD2. V lost 1 base, J lost 7 bases, and 3 bases stayed unmatched. Germline V gene data show CDR1 as MNHNS and CDR2 as SASEGT. This CDR3 has 15 amino acids.

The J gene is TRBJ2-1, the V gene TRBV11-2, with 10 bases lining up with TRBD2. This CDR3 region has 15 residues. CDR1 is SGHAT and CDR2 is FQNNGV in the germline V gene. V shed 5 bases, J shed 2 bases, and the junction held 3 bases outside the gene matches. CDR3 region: CASSPLAGAYNEQFF. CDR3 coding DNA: TGTGCCAGCAGCCCTCTAGCGGGAGCCTACAATGAGCAGTTCTTC.